The 7 T cell receptor beta chains presented below share a single source sample, sequenced in a study of shared clonotypes between healthy human individuals. Generated by immunoSEQ multiplex PCR, the TCRdb table keeps only in-frame clones and is missing some. The sample lists a few hundred thousand clones, 96% seen once, with approximately 0.32% in the top ten. Sequenced material: memory CD8+ T cells sorted from blood. Subset reported: CD45RO+ cells pooled with CCR7-negative TemRA cells. These receptors all come from a man aged 30 to 45 in good health.

This rearrangement joins TRBV30 to TRBJ2-3; a weak D match, TRBD2 (6 bases). The germline V and J ends were trimmed by 0 bases and 3 bases, with 16 bases remaining between them. The germline V gene has CDR1 GTSNPN and CDR2 SVGIG (reference sequence). This CDR3 contains 16 residues. The CDR3 loop reads CAWSVRFKRVTDTQYF. CDR3 bases: TGTGCCTGGAGTGTAAGGTTTAAGCGGGTTACAGATACGCAGTATTTT.

The chain recombines TRBV28 with TRBJ2-6; TRBD1 agrees at 8 bases. V dropped 2 bases and J dropped 4; count of bases not matched to a gene: 4. The CDR3 extends over 16 amino acids. Looked up from germline, CDR1 is MDHEN and CDR2 is SYDVKM. Written as DNA, the CDR3 is TGTGCCAGCAGTTTACATGGACAGGGAGGGGCCAACGTCCTGACTTTC. Translation: CASSLHGQGGANVLTF.

The DNA of the CDR3 is TGTGCCAGCAGCTTAGAGTCAGGGCCCTACGAGCAGTACTTC. It is translated as CASSLESGPYEQYF. The chain recombines TRBV7-6 with TRBJ2-7, with TRBD1 as a possible D gene (5 bases). The V end was cut by 1 base, the J end by 2 bases, with 9 bases between. The CDR3 extends over 14 amino acids. Germline CDR1 and CDR2: SGHVS and FNYEAQ.

The V call is TRBV29-1, the J call TRBJ2-1; TRBD2 matches 12 bases. This CDR3 is built from 16 residues. The J segment lost 1 base and the V segment lost 7 bases, leaving 8 bases of the junction unmatched. Germline V gene lookup returns CDR1 SQVTM and CDR2 ANQGSEA. The CDR3 is CSALGTSGWSYNEQFF. The CDR3 DNA sequence: TGCAGCGCCCTGGGGACTAGCGGGTGGTCCTACAATGAGCAGTTCTTC.

This CDR3 is CASSSGRLAGSSDTQYF. The DNA of the CDR3 is TGTGCCAGCAGCTCCGGGCGACTAGCGGGTTCCTCGGATACGCAGTATTTT. This chain uses TRBV11-3 with TRBJ2-3; 10 bases agree with TRBD2. With 4 bases clipped from V and 6 bases from J, the junction kept 13 bases outside the gene matches. The CDR3 is made up of 17 amino acids. The V gene's germline CDR1 is SGHNT and CDR2 YENEEA.

The V call is TRBV6-1, the J call TRBJ1-3; the D is unclear. V lost 4 bases to trimming and J lost 3 bases, with 13 bases between them. CDR1 is MNHNS, CDR2 SASEGT, per germline. The CDR3 is 15 amino acids. CDR3: CASSVALFGGNTIYF. Here the CDR3 DNA reads TGTGCCAGCAGTGTTGCCCTATTCGGTGGAAACACCATATATTTT.

The chain links TRBV2 to TRBJ2-3; 8 bases line up with TRBD2. This CDR3 has 14 amino acids. The trim removed 6 bases at V and 4 bases at J, leaving 6 bases unmatched. The germline V gene has CDR1 SNHLY and CDR2 FYNNEI. The CDR3 sequence is CASRTAREADTQYF. CDR3 in DNA: TGTGCCAGCAGGACGGCGCGGGAGGCAGATACGCAGTATTTT.